This is a list of T cell receptor beta chains from one sample in a study of T cell responses to AZD1222 COVID-19 vaccine. TCRdb's table, derived via immunoSEQ multiplex PCR, lists solely in-frame clones and lacks some. The sample carries 120,000 or so clones, about 90% recorded once. The specimen was peripheral blood, collected on day 0 of AZD1222 vaccination. The receptors were sampled from an adult in good health. The CDR3 runs from the conserved cysteine through the conserved F or W. A D gene is named only where the DNA matches it firmly. Clone size, where shown, is once, few, many, or a class for clones that have expanded.

v_gene	d_gene	abundance	j_gene	CDR3aa	CDR3nt
TRBV5-1	TRBD1	NA	TRBJ1-5	CASSLGGQGYQPQHF	TGCGCCAGCAGCTTAGGGGGACAGGGATATCAGCCCCAGCATTTT
TRBV3-1/TRBV3-2	NA	once	TRBJ1-6	CASSQGRGVPLHF	TGTGCCAGCAGCCAAGGGCGCGGTGTCCCCCTCCACTTT
TRBV6-5	NA	NA	TRBJ2-3	CASRHGGTQYF	TGTGCCAGCAGACACGGGGGTACGCAGTATTTT
TRBV18	NA	NA	TRBJ1-5	CASSPQPSGGLHQPQHF	TGTGCCAGCTCACCACAGCCGAGTGGGGGATTGCATCAGCCCCAGCATTTT
TRBV29-1	TRBD1	NA	TRBJ1-1	CSVPGQENTEAFF	TGCAGCGTCCCCGGACAGGAGAACACTGAAGCTTTCTTT
TRBV19	NA	once	TRBJ1-1	CASSMRGTNTEAFF	TGTGCCAGTAGTATGAGGGGGACGAACACTGAAGCTTTCTTT
TRBV3-1/TRBV3-2	NA	few	TRBJ1-1	CASSQRETNTEAFF	TGTGCCAGCAGCCAACGGGAAACGAACACTGAAGCTTTCTTT
TRBV5-4	TRBD2	NA	TRBJ2-5	CASTEGLAGVETQYF	TGTGCCAGCACCGAGGGCCTAGCGGGAGTGGAGACCCAGTACTTC
TRBV7-2	NA	NA	TRBJ2-5	CASSLTRGGMETQYF	TGTGCCAGCAGCTTAACCAGGGGTGGAATGGAGACCCAGTACTTC
TRBV7-2	TRBD2	NA	TRBJ2-1	CASRLSSGTNNEQFF	TGTGCCAGCAGACTATCTAGCGGGACTAACAATGAGCAGTTCTTC
TRBV12-5	NA	NA	TRBJ2-5	CASGFFTKAGDYQETQYF	TGTGCTAGTGGTTTCTTCACCAAGGCAGGGGATTACCAAGAGACCCAGTACTTC
TRBV19	NA	NA	TRBJ1-2	CASSRGLYGYTF	TGTGCCAGTAGTCGAGGATTATATGGCTACACCTTC
TRBV2	NA	NA	TRBJ1-5	CASSEVRGIKPQHF	TGTGCCAGCAGTGAAGTTAGGGGGATCAAGCCCCAGCATTTT
TRBV25-1	NA	NA	TRBJ1-4	CASSDPPGTGEKLFF	TGTGCCAGCAGTGACCCCCCGGGCACAGGTGAAAAACTGTTTTTT
TRBV5-1	NA	NA	TRBJ1-2	CASSSFGESGYTF	TGCGCCAGCAGCTCTTTTGGCGAGAGTGGCTACACCTTC
TRBV6-5	TRBD1	NA	TRBJ1-1	CASSYSGQGSSEAFF	TGTGCCAGCAGTTACTCCGGACAGGGGAGTAGCGAAGCTTTCTTT
TRBV3-1/TRBV3-2	NA	NA	TRBJ1-1	CASTDRKGAWAFF	TGTGCCAGCACCGACAGGAAAGGGGCTTGGGCTTTCTTT
TRBV19	NA	NA	TRBJ1-5	CASSIDLGRPQHF	TGTGCCAGTAGTATAGATCTGGGCAGACCCCAGCATTTT
TRBV7-3	TRBD2	NA	TRBJ2-1	CASSLVLAGFNNEQFF	TGTGCCAGCAGCTTAGTACTAGCGGGATTTAACAATGAGCAGTTCTTC
TRBV6-1	NA	NA	TRBJ1-5	CASSETPDQPQHF	TGTGCCAGCAGTGAAACCCCGGATCAGCCCCAGCATTTT
TRBV2	TRBD2	NA	TRBJ2-1	CASLGFQLAGGYNEQFF	TGTGCCAGCCTGGGGTTCCAGCTGGCGGGAGGCTACAATGAGCAGTTCTTC
TRBV6-6	NA	NA	TRBJ1-1	CASSYDDTEAFF	TGTGCCAGCAGTTACGATGACACTGAAGCTTTCTTT
TRBV9	TRBD1	NA	TRBJ1-1	CASSVEVGGDRGSFF	TGTGCCAGCAGCGTAGAGGTAGGAGGAGACAGGGGTTCTTTCTTT
TRBV5-1	TRBD2	NA	TRBJ2-2	CASSSGLADNTGELFF	TGCGCCAGCAGCTCGGGACTAGCGGACAACACCGGGGAGCTGTTTTTT